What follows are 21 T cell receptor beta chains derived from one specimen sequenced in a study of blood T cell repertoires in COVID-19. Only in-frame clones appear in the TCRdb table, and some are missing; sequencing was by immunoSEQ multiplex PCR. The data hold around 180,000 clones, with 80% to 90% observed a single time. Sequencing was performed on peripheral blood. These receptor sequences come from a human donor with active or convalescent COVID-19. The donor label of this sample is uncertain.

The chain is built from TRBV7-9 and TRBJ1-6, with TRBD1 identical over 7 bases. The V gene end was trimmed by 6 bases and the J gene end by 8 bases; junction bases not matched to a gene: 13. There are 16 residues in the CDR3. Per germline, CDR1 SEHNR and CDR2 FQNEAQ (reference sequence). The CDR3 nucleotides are TGTGCCAGCAGTCCTATCCAGGGGGTGAACCATTCACCCCTCCACTTT. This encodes CASSPIQGVNHSPLHF.

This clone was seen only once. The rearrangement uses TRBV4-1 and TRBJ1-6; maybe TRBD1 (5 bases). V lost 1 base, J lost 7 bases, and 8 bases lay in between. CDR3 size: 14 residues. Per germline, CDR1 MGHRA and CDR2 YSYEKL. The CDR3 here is CASSQARGNSPLHF. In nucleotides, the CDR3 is TGCGCCAGCAGCCAAGCCCGGGGGAATTCACCCCTCCACTTT.

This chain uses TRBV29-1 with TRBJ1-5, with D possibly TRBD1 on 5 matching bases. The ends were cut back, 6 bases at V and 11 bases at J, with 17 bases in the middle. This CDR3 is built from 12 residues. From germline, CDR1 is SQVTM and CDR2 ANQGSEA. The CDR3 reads CSVSGGVGAQHF. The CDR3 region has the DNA TGCAGCGTGTCGGGGGGGGTCGGGGCCCAGCATTTT.

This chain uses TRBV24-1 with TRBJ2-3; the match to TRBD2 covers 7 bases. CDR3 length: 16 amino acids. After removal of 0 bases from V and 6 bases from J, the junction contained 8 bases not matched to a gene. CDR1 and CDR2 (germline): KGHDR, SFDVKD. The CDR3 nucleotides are TGTGCCACCAGTGATTTGCCCGTCCCGGGGGGTGATACGCAGTATTTT. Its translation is CATSDLPVPGGDTQYF.

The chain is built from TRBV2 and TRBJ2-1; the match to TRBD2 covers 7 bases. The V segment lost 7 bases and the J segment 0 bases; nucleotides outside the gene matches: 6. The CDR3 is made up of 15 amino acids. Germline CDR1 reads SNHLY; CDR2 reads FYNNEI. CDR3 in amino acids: CASTGLTSSYNEQFF. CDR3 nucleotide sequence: TGTGCCAGCACGGGACTAACGAGCTCCTACAATGAGCAGTTCTTC.

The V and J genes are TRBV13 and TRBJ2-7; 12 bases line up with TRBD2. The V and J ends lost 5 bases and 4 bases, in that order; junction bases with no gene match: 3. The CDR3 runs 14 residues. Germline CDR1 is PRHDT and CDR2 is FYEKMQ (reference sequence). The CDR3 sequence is CASSLAGGGYEQYF. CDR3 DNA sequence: TGTGCCAGCAGCCTAGCGGGAGGGGGGTACGAGCAGTACTTC.

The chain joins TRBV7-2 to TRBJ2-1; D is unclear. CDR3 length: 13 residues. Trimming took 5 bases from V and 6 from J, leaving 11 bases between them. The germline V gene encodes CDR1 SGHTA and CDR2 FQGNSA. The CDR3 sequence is CASSPSPLNEQFF. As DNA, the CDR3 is TGTGCCAGCAGCCCGTCCCCTCTCAATGAGCAGTTCTTC.

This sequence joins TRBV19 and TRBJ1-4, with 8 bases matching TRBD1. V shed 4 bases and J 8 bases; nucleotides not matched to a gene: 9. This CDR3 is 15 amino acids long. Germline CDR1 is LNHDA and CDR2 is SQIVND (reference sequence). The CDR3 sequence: CASSTWTGRGEKLFF. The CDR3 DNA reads TGTGCCAGTAGTACCTGGACAGGGAGGGGAGAAAAACTGTTTTTT.

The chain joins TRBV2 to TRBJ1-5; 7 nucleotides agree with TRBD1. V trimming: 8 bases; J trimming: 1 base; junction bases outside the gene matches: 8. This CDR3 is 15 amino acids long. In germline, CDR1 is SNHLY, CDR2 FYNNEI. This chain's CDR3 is CASGGGMGSNQPQHF. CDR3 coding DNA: TGTGCCAGCGGAGGGGGCATGGGGAGCAATCAGCCCCAGCATTTT.

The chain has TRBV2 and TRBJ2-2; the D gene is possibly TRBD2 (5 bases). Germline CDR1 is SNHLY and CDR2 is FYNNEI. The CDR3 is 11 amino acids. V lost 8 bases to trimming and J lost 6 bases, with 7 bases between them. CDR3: CASRGPGELFF. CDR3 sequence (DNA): TGTGCCAGCCGGGGTCCCGGGGAGCTGTTTTTT.

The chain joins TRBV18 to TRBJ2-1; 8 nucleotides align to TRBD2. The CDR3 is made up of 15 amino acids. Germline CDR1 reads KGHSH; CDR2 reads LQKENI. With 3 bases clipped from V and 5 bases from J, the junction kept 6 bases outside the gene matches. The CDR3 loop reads CASSPSGGLNNEQFF. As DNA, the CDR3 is TGTGCCAGCTCACCTTCGGGGGGGCTCAACAATGAGCAGTTCTTC. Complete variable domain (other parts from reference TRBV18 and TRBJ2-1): NAGVMQNPRHLVRRRGQEARLRCSPMKGHSHVYWYRQLPEEGLKFMVYLQKENIIDESGMPKERFSAEFPKEGPSILRIQQVVRGDSAAYFCASSPSGGLNNEQFFGPGTRLTVL.

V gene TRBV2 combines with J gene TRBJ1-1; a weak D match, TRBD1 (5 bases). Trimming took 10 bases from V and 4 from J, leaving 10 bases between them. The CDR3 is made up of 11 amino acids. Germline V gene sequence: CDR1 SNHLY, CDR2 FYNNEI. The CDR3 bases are TGTGCCAAAATAGGGGTCACTGAAGCTTTCTTT. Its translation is CAKIGVTEAFF.

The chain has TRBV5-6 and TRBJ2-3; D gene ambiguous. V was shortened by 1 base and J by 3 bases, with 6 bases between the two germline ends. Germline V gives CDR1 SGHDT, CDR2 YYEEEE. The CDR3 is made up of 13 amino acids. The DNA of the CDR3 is TGTGCCAGCAGCTTGTCAGGAACAGATACGCAGTATTTT. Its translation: CASSLSGTDTQYF.

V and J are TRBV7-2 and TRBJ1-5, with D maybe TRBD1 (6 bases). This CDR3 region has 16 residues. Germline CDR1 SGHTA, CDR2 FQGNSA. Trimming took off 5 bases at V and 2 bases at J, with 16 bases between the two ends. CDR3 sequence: CASSTRGGAGNQPQHF. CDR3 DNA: TGTGCCAGCAGCACTCGAGGGGGGGCGGGCAATCAGCCCCAGCATTTT.

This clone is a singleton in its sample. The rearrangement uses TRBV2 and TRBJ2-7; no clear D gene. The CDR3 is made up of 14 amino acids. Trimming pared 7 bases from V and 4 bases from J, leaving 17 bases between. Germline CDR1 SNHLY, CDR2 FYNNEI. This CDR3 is CASNPTFLGYEQYF. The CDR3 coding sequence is TGTGCCAGCAATCCGACTTTCCTAGGTTACGAGCAGTACTTC. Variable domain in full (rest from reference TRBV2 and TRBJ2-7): EPEVTQTPSHQVTQMGQEVILRCVPISNHLYFYWYRQILGQKVEFLVSFYNNEISEKSEIFDDQFSVERPDGSNFTLKIRSTKLEDSAMYFCASNPTFLGYEQYFGPGTRLTVT.

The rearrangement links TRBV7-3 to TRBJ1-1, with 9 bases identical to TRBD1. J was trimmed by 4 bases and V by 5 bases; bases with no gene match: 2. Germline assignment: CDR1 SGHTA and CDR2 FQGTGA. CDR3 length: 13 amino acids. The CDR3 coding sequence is TGTGCCAGCAGCCAGACAGGGGGCACTGAAGCTTTCTTT. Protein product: CASSQTGGTEAFF.

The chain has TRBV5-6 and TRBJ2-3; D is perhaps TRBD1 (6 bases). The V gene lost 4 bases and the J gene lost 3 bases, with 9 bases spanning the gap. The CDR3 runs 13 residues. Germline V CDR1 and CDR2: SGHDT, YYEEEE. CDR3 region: CASSTDRTDTQYF. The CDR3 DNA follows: TGTGCCAGCAGCACGGACAGAACAGATACGCAGTATTTT.

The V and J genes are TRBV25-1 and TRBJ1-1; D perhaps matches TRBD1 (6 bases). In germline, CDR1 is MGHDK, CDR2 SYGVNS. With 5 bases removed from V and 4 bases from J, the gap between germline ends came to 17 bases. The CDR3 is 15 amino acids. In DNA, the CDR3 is TGTGCCAGCAGTCCCGACCCAGGGGTGATCACTGAAGCTTTCTTT. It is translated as CASSPDPGVITEAFF.

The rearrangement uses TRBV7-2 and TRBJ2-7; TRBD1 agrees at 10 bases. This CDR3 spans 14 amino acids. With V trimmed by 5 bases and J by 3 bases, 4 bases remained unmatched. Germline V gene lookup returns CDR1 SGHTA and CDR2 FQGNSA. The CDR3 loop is CASSLDRGNYEQYF. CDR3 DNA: TGTGCCAGCAGCCTGGACAGGGGGAACTACGAGCAGTACTTC.

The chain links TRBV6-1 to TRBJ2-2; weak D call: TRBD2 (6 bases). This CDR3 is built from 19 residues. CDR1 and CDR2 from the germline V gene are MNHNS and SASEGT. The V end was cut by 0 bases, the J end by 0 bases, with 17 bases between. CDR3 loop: CASSEASWEVPANTGELFF. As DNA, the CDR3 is TGTGCCAGCAGTGAAGCTTCTTGGGAGGTGCCCGCGAACACCGGGGAGCTGTTTTTT.

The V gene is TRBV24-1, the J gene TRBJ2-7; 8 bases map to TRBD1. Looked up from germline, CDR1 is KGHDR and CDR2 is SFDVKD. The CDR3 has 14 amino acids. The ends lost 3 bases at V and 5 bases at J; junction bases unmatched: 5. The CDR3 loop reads CATSDRTGIDEQYF. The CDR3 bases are TGTGCCACCAGTGATAGGACAGGGATTGACGAGCAGTACTTC.